Listed below are T cell receptor beta chains from one sample, sequenced in a study of control samples from healthy donors and cancer patients. Profiled with immunoSEQ multiplex PCR; TCRdb holds only in-frame clones, not every one. The data contain roughly 120,000 clones, more than 80% of them singletons. The sequencing input was PBMCs. The receptors originated from a woman in her forties or fifties with colorectal cancer. CDR3s include the opening cysteine and the closing phenylalanine or tryptophan. Each record gives: V gene, D gene, CDR3 length, J gene, clone size, CDR3 DNA, CDR3 protein. A D gene is named only where the DNA matches it firmly. Rows may omit the clone size; those that give it use once, few, many or a size class.

>TRBV6-6|TRBD1|16|TRBJ1-5|.
TGTGCCAGCAGTTCATTACCGGGACAGGGTAATTCGCCCCAGCATTTT
CASSSLPGQGNSPQHF
>TRBV21-1|.|17|TRBJ1-6|.
TGTGCCAGCAGCCGGGGGGGGCTCGATCAAAATAATTCACCCCTCCACTTT
CASSRGGLDQNNSPLHF
>TRBV12-3/TRBV12-4|.|13|TRBJ1-2|.
TGTGCCAGCAGCAACTCCAGGGATAGGGGCTACACCTTC
CASSNSRDRGYTF
>TRBV14|.|13|TRBJ1-5|.
TGTGCCAGCAGCCACTCGAGGGATCAGCCCCAGCATTTT
CASSHSRDQPQHF
>TRBV28|.|15|TRBJ1-5|few
TGTGCCAGCACCCGCCCCGAGACAGCCAATCAGCCCCAGCATTTT
CASTRPETANQPQHF
>TRBV7-9|.|15|TRBJ2-7|.
TGTGCCAGCAGCTTAAGCGACGGACTCCTCTACGAGCAGTACTTC
CASSLSDGLLYEQYF
>TRBV9|.|14|TRBJ1-1|.
TGTGCCAGCAGCTTTACGAGGGACGCAATACCAGCTTTCTTT
CASSFTRDAIPAFF
>TRBV19|TRBD1|14|TRBJ2-7|.
TGTGCCAGTAGTTGGACAGGAGGCCCCCTCAGGCAGTACTTC
CASSWTGGPLRQYF
>TRBV5-3|.|15|TRBJ1-3|.
TGTGCCAGAAGCTTGTGGGCAGAAGCTGGAAACACCATATATTTT
CARSLWAEAGNTIYF
>TRBV10-3|TRBD1|12|TRBJ1-1|.
TGTGCCATCAAAGGGACAGGGGATGAAGCTTTCTTT
CAIKGTGDEAFF
>TRBV10-1|TRBD1|15|TRBJ1-4|.
TGCGCCAGCCAAGCCGGACAGGGAGGTTATGAAAAACTGTTTTTT
CASQAGQGGYEKLFF
>TRBV5-1|.|15|TRBJ2-2|.
TGCGCCAGCACTCAAGGACAGATTAACACCGGGGAGCTGTTTTTT
CASTQGQINTGELFF
>TRBV5-1|.|13|TRBJ2-1|.
TGCGCCAGCAGCTTGGGTCAATACAATGAGCAGTTCTTC
CASSLGQYNEQFF
>TRBV21-1|.|17|TRBJ2-1|.
TGTGCCAGCAGCAAACCCCCTAGCGGAGGCTCCTACAATGAGCAGTTCTTC
CASSKPPSGGSYNEQFF
>TRBV2|TRBD1|13|TRBJ2-5|.
TGTGCCAGCACCACAGGGGTGGGAGAGACCCAGTACTTC
CASTTGVGETQYF
>TRBV7-9|TRBD1|17|TRBJ1-6|.
TGTGCCAGCAGCTTAGCCGGGACAGCGTTGGTCAATTCACCCCTCCACTTT
CASSLAGTALVNSPLHF
>TRBV7-3|TRBD2|16|TRBJ2-1|.
TGTGCCAGCAGCTCCGGACTAGCGGGAGCTTACAATGAGCAGTTCTTC
CASSSGLAGAYNEQFF
>TRBV6-1|.|15|TRBJ1-1|.
TGTGCCAGCAGTGAACGCCGGGGGGTGAACACTGAAGCTTTCTTT
CASSERRGVNTEAFF
>TRBV7-9|.|16|TRBJ1-3|few
TGTGCCAGCAGCTTCACAGGGACTCACTCTGGAAACACCATATATTTT
CASSFTGTHSGNTIYF
>TRBV9|.|17|TRBJ1-2|once
TGTGCCAGCAGCTTCAGACCCCTTGGAGGGTCTAACTATGGCTACACCTTC
CASSFRPLGGSNYGYTF
>TRBV11-3|TRBD1|14|TRBJ2-3|.
TGTGCCAGCAGCCCAGGGGGCGAGCGGGATACGCAGTATTTT
CASSPGGERDTQYF
>TRBV5-6|TRBD1|15|TRBJ2-7|.
TGTGCCAGCAGCTCGAGGCAGGGGGCCAACTACGAGCAGTACTTC
CASSSRQGANYEQYF
>TRBV5-1|.|14|TRBJ2-1|.
TGCGCCAGCAGCTTGGAAGATTCGGGAAATGAGCAGTTCTTC
CASSLEDSGNEQFF
>TRBV4-1|.|15|TRBJ2-2|.
TGCGCCAGCAGCCAAGCGGCGGGATATACCGGGGAGCTGTTTTTT
CASSQAAGYTGELFF
>TRBV5-4|.|14|TRBJ1-6|.
TGTGCCAGCAGCTTGGGGCAGGGAAATTCACCCCTCCACTTT
CASSLGQGNSPLHF
>TRBV28|.|13|TRBJ1-2|.
TGTGCCAGCAGCTCAGCAACTAACTATGGCTACACCTTC
CASSSATNYGYTF
>TRBV5-8|.|13|TRBJ1-5|.
TGTGCCAGCAGCTACGGCCCCAATCAGCCCCAGCATTTT
CASSYGPNQPQHF
>TRBV5-1|TRBD1|16|TRBJ2-1|.
TGCGCCAGCAGCTTAATGGGGACAGGGGACTACAATGAGCAGTTCTTC
CASSLMGTGDYNEQFF
>TRBV29-1|.|14|TRBJ2-2|few
TGCAGCGTTCGGTTGGTCTCGAACACCGGGGAGCTGTTTTTT
CSVRLVSNTGELFF
>TRBV6-4|.|13|TRBJ1-1|.
TGTGCCAGCCCCTCCCGTGTAGGCTCTGAAGCTTTCTTT
CASPSRVGSEAFF
>TRBV6-5|.|15|TRBJ2-7|.
TGTGCCAGCAGGCAATCATGGGACGGCTCCTACGAGCAGTACTTC
CASRQSWDGSYEQYF
>TRBV29-1|.|13|TRBJ1-3|.
TGCAGCGTTCAGGAGGCCTCTGGAAACACCATATATTTT
CSVQEASGNTIYF
>TRBV3-1/TRBV3-2|.|14|TRBJ1-5|.
TGTGCCAGCAGCCAAGTACCGGGCAATCAGCCCCAGCATTTT
CASSQVPGNQPQHF
>TRBV7-6|.|15|TRBJ1-5|.
TGTGCCAGCAGCTTAGGGGCCGGTGATAATCAGCCCCAGCATTTT
CASSLGAGDNQPQHF
>TRBV5-1|TRBD2|16|TRBJ2-5|.
TGCGCCAGCAGCTTGTTCAGCGGGAGTGGCCAAGAGACCCAGTACTTC
CASSLFSGSGQETQYF
>TRBV28|TRBD1|11|TRBJ2-7|.
TGTGCCAGCAGCCGGAGAGAGACAGGGGAATTC
CASSRRETGEF
>TRBV9|TRBD1|14|TRBJ1-4|.
TGTGCCAGCAGCGGGACAGGAGGAAATGAAAAACTGTTTTTT
CASSGTGGNEKLFF
>TRBV5-1|.|15|TRBJ1-6|.
TGCGCCAGCAGCAATAGAGGAGATTATAATTCACCCCTCCACTTT
CASSNRGDYNSPLHF
>TRBV27|.|14|TRBJ1-2|.
TGTGCCAGCAGTTTATCCGGGGGAGTGAGGGGCTACACCTTC
CASSLSGGVRGYTF
>TRBV5-1|TRBD1|12|TRBJ1-2|.
TGCGCCAGCAGCGGGACAGGGTCTGGCTACACCTTC
CASSGTGSGYTF
>TRBV19|.|14|TRBJ2-7|.
TGTGCCAGTAGTGTCAATCAGGGATCCTACGAGCAGTACTTC
CASSVNQGSYEQYF
>TRBV18|.|15|TRBJ2-5|.
TGTGCCAGCTCTACTAATACAGGGCGCCAAGAGACCCAGTACTTC
CASSTNTGRQETQYF
>TRBV12-3/TRBV12-4|.|12|TRBJ2-2|.
TGTGCCAGCAGTTTCGTTGAAGGGGAGCTGTTTTTT
CASSFVEGELFF
>TRBV3-1/TRBV3-2|TRBD2|17|TRBJ2-2|.
TGTGCCAGCAGCCAAGATGAGGTAGCGGGGGGAATCGGGGAGCTGTTTTTT
CASSQDEVAGGIGELFF
>TRBV2|.|16|TRBJ1-3|many
TGTGCCAGTTCCATGGAAGGTGCGAACTCTGGAAACACCATATATTTT
CASSMEGANSGNTIYF
>TRBV6-5|.|13|TRBJ1-2|once
TGTGCCAGCAGTTACTCGAGGGTAGGGGGCTACACCTTC
CASSYSRVGGYTF
>TRBV7-9|.|12|TRBJ2-7|few
TGTGCCAGCAGCGTCCAGGGTTACGAGCAGTACTTC
CASSVQGYEQYF
>TRBV10-3|.|14|TRBJ1-2|.
TGTGCCATCAGTCCCGGGACGGCTAACTATGGCTACACCTTC
CAISPGTANYGYTF